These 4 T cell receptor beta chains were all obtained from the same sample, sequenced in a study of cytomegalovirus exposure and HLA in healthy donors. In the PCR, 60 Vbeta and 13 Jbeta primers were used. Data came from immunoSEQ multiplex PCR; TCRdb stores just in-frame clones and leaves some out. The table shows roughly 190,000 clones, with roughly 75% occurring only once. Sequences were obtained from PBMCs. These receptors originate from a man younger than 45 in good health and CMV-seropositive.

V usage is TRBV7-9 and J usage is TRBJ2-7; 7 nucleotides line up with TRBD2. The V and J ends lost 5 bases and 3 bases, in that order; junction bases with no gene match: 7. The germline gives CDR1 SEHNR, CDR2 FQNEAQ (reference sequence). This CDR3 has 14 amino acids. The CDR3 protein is CASSPERDLYEQYF. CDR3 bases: TGTGCCAGCAGCCCCGAGCGGGACCTCTACGAGCAGTACTTC. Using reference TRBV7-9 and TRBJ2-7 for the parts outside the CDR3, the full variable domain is DTGVSQNPRHKITKRGQNVTFRCDPISEHNRLYWYRQTLGQGPEFLTYFQNEAQLEKSRLLSDRFSAERPKGSFSTLEIQRTEQGDSAMYLCASSPERDLYEQYFGPGTRLTVT.

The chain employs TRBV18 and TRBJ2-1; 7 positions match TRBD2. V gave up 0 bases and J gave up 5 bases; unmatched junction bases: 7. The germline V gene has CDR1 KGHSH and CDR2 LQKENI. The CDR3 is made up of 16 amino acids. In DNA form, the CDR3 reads TGTGCCAGCTCACCACCGTCGTGGGGGGGGGACAATGAGCAGTTCTTC. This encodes CASSPPSWGGDNEQFF.

CDR3 in amino acids: CASSVVVAGGPYEQFF. The CDR3 DNA reads TGTGCCAGCAGCGTAGTAGTAGCGGGGGGGCCGTATGAGCAGTTCTTC. This chain links TRBV9 with TRBJ2-1; TRBD2 aligns across 11 bases. This CDR3 spans 16 amino acids. Trimming cost V 0 bases and J 8 bases; bases outside gene matches: 7. Germline V gene sequence: CDR1 SGDLS, CDR2 YYNGEE.

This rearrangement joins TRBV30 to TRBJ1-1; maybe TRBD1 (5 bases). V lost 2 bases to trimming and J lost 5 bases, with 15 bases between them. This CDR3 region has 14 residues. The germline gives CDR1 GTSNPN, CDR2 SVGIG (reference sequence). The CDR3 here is CAWSPGWAGTEAFF. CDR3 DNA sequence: TGTGCCTGGAGTCCAGGGTGGGCAGGTACTGAAGCTTTCTTT.